Below are 22 T cell receptor beta chains sequenced from a single sample in a study of blood T cells in healthy people across ages (dated by TCRdb to between 2015 and 2016). Library creation used 5' RACE. Instrument on record: Illumina HiSeq 2500. A second PCR of roughly 7 to 11 cycles was performed with a sample-barcoded 5' primer and a J-beta primer mix. Clones were called with MiXCR by TCRdb after fastp trimmed the public reads at Q25, and only in-frame beta chains were retained. All rows with the same CDR3 protein become a single entry with the most common DNA and genes. This sample lists 500,000 to 600,000 distinct CDR3 sequences; roughly a quarter were detected once. Less than 20% of the sample belongs to the ten largest clones. Sequencing was done on a sample of blood. The receptor set was obtained from a woman aged 70-85 years in good health.

V and J are TRBV29-1 and TRBJ1-1; no reliable D call. Germline V lookup: CDR1 SQVTM, CDR2 ANQGSEA. The CDR3 is made up of 12 amino acids. CDR3 region: CTPGQLNTEAFF. In DNA form, the CDR3 reads TGCACCCCCGGTCAGCTGAACACTGAAGCTTTCTTT.

About this clonotype itself: This may be a read error, as it is one base from a much larger clone. The chain couples TRBV5-1 to TRBJ1-2, with D perhaps TRBD1 (6 bases). Germline values: CDR1 SGHRS, CDR2 YFSETQ. This CDR3 comprises 14 residues. V was shortened by 4 bases and J by 3 bases, with 13 bases between the two germline ends. CDR3 sequence reads: CASSPGAADYGYTF. CDR3 coding DNA: TGCGCCAGCAGCCCGGGGGCAGCTGACTATGGCTACACCTTC.

This clonotype was seen only a few times. This chain links TRBV5-1 with TRBJ1-6; D is perhaps TRBD1 (6 bases). V lost 4 bases to trimming and J lost 5 bases, with 16 bases between them. This CDR3 is built from 16 residues. CDR1 is SGHRS, CDR2 YFSETQ, per germline. CDR3 protein: CASSTNRQADNSPLHF. DNA of the CDR3: TGCGCCAGCAGCACGAACCGACAGGCGGATAATTCACCCCTCCACTTT.

This sequence joins TRBV2 and TRBJ2-2; no firm D call. The V gene lost 1 base and the J gene lost 1 base, with 7 bases spanning the gap. This CDR3 contains 15 residues. From germline, CDR1 is SNHLY and CDR2 FYNNEI. CDR3 amino acids: CASSEGNRNTGELFF. In DNA form, the CDR3 reads TGTGCCAGCAGTGAAGGAAACAGGAACACCGGGGAGCTGTTTTTT. The full variable domain, completed using reference TRBV2 and TRBJ2-2, is EPEVTQTPSHQVTQMGQEVILRCVPISNHLYFYWYRQILGQKVEFLVSFYNNEISEKSEIFDDQFSVERPDGSNFTLKIRSTKLEDSAMYFCASSEGNRNTGELFFGEGSRLTVL.

The genes are TRBV7-2 and TRBJ2-7; unclear D gene. The ends were cut back, 1 base at V and 0 bases at J, with 7 bases in the middle. Germline V gene sequence: CDR1 SGHTA, CDR2 FQGNSA. This CDR3 is 14 amino acids long. The CDR3: CASSLGADSYEQYF. In DNA form, the CDR3 reads TGTGCCAGCAGCTTAGGGGCAGACTCCTACGAGCAGTACTTC.

V gene TRBV11-2 combines with J gene TRBJ2-7, with a weak D call TRBD2 (5 bases). V was shortened by 1 base and J by 1 base, with 20 bases between the two germline ends. The CDR3 runs 18 residues. CDR1 and CDR2 from the germline V gene are SGHAT and FQNNGV. CDR3 residues: CASSLAGLWLGRSYEQYF. DNA for the CDR3: TGTGCCAGCAGCTTAGCTGGTCTTTGGCTTGGGAGATCCTACGAGCAGTACTTC.

The chain links TRBV5-1 to TRBJ2-3; D possibly matches TRBD1 or TRBD2 (5 bases each). V lost 7 bases and J 0 bases, leaving 18 bases between the germline ends. The CDR3 is made up of 16 amino acids. CDR1 and CDR2 from the germline V gene are SGHRS and YFSETQ. The DNA of the CDR3 is TGCGCCAGCCATGCCCAAGGTGGGGGTAGCACAGATACGCAGTATTTT. Translating it yields CASHAQGGGSTDTQYF. The full variable domain, in which reference TRBV5-1 and TRBJ2-3 provide the parts outside the CDR3, is KAGVTQTPRYLIKTRGQQVTLSCSPISGHRSVSWYQQTPGQGLQFLFEYFSETQRNKGNFPGRFSGRQFSNSRSEMNVSTLELGDSALYLCASHAQGGGSTDTQYFGPGTRLTVL.

CDR3 in amino acids: CSASRRGPGANVLTF. In DNA, the CDR3 is TGCAGTGCTAGCCGGCGGGGTCCTGGGGCCAACGTCCTGACTTTC. The chain recombines TRBV20-1 with TRBJ2-6; weak D call: TRBD2 (6 bases). Between the trimmed V and J ends, which lost 3 bases and 2 bases, there was a span of 11 bases. The CDR3 extends over 15 amino acids. Germline V gene sequence: CDR1 DFQATT, CDR2 SNEGSKA (reference sequence).

This clonotype turned up a few times. This chain uses TRBV7-3 with TRBJ1-1, with D possibly matching TRBD1 (5 bases). Germline V gene sequence: CDR1 SGHTA, CDR2 FQGTGA. Trimming pared 4 bases from V and 1 base from J, leaving 19 bases between. The CDR3 runs 17 residues. Here the CDR3 DNA reads TGTGCCAGCAGCTCCCTACCCTGGGGCAGATCGAACACTGAAGCTTTCTTT. This translates into CASSSLPWGRSNTEAFF.

In this sample, this clonotype turned up a few times. This chain links TRBV20-1 with TRBJ1-2, with D maybe TRBD1 (5 bases). With 3 bases removed from V and 5 bases from J, the gap between germline ends came to 22 bases. The CDR3 spans 16 residues. Germline values: CDR1 DFQATT, CDR2 SNEGSKA (reference sequence). The CDR3 DNA is TGCAGTGCTAGCGCTCGCCCCGCTGGGGGTCGATATGGCTACACCTTC. Amino acids: CSASARPAGGRYGYTF.

V and J are TRBV9 and TRBJ2-3; no firm D call. Deletions cut 0 bases from V and 5 bases from J, with 10 bases between. Germline V gene data show CDR1 as SGDLS and CDR2 as YYNGEE. The CDR3 length is 14 residues. CDR3 sequence (DNA): TGTGCCAGCAGCGTAGAAAGGTCGGAAGATACGCAGTATTTT. Translating it yields CASSVERSEDTQYF.

This clonotype was found a few times. J is TRBJ2-1 and V is TRBV7-3; 7 nucleotides align to TRBD2. V lost 1 base, J lost 8 bases, and 11 bases stayed unmatched. The germline V gene encodes CDR1 SGHTA and CDR2 FQGTGA. This CDR3 spans 16 amino acids. CDR3 in DNA: TGTGCCAGCAGCTTAAGAGTCGGGGGGATACCCGATGAGCAGTTCTTC. Its translation: CASSLRVGGIPDEQFF.

The chain joins TRBV7-3 to TRBJ2-2; 7 nucleotides match TRBD1. Germline lookup yields CDR1 SGHTA and CDR2 FQGTGA. Unmatched junction bases numbered 5, after V lost 5 bases and J lost 2 bases. This CDR3 has 15 amino acids. CDR3 DNA sequence: TGTGCCAGCAGCAAGGACAGGCACAACACCGGGGAGCTGTTTTTT. Translation: CASSKDRHNTGELFF.

The chain is built from TRBV7-2 and TRBJ1-5, with 10 positions matching TRBD1. V shed 7 bases and J 4 bases; nucleotides not matched to a gene: 4. The germline V gene encodes CDR1 SGHTA and CDR2 FQGNSA. The CDR3 covers 14 residues. In nucleotides, the CDR3 is TGTGCCAGCACAAGACAGGGGGCTAATCAGCCCCAGCATTTT. Its protein product is CASTRQGANQPQHF.

This clonotype was counted between two and nine times. J is TRBJ2-3 and V is TRBV4-3; D is uncertain. V was clipped by 4 bases and J by 6 bases, with 11 bases between them. The CDR3 loop spans 13 amino acids. Germline CDR1 reads LGHNA; CDR2 reads YSLEER. The CDR3 loop reads CASSPLDSDTQYF. CDR3 coding DNA: TGCGCCAGCAGCCCCCTTGATAGCGATACGCAGTATTTT.

This clonotype came up a few times. This sequence joins TRBV9 and TRBJ2-5; the match to TRBD2 covers 10 bases. Germline V gene lookup returns CDR1 SGDLS and CDR2 YYNGEE. The CDR3 is 15 amino acids. V dropped 4 bases and J dropped 2; count of bases not matched to a gene: 5. CDR3 sequence: CASSPAGGRQETQYF. The CDR3 region has the DNA TGTGCCAGCAGCCCAGCGGGGGGGCGGCAAGAGACCCAGTACTTC.

This rearrangement joins TRBV7-2 to TRBJ2-5; 9 bases fit TRBD1. The CDR3 is 16 amino acids. From germline, CDR1 is SGHTA and CDR2 FQGNSA. Trimming took 3 bases from V and 1 from J; bases not matched to a gene: 6. Written as DNA, the CDR3 is TGTGCCAGCAGCTTGGGCTTACAGGGGGCCCAAGAGACCCAGTACTTC. Translating gives CASSLGLQGAQETQYF.

This chain joins TRBV6-2 or TRBV6-3 and TRBJ1-2; tentatively, D is TRBD1 (6 bases). The CDR3 runs to 14 residues. CDR1 MNHEY and CDR2 SVGEGT come from the germline V gene. V was shortened by 6 bases and J by 3 bases, with 14 bases between the two germline ends. In DNA form, the CDR3 reads TGTGCCAGCAGGGTCAGGGGCTTCTACTATGGCTACACCTTC. Translation: CASRVRGFYYGYTF.

The CDR3 DNA is TGCAGTGCTAGAGAAGGGCCGGGAGGCTATGGCTACACCTTC. It encodes CSAREGPGGYGYTF. The V call is TRBV20-1, the J call TRBJ1-2; D unresolved. The germline CDR1 and CDR2 sequences are DFQATT and SNEGSKA (reference sequence). This CDR3 has 14 amino acids. The germline V and J ends were trimmed by 0 bases and 4 bases, with 12 bases remaining between them.

This clonotype was counted a few times. The rearrangement joins TRBV3-1 to TRBJ2-5; D might be TRBD2 (5 bases). The CDR3 has 15 residues. Between the trimmed V and J ends, which lost 3 bases and 1 base, there was a span of 12 bases. Germline V gives CDR1 LGHDT, CDR2 YNNKEL (reference sequence). The DNA of the CDR3 is TGTGCCAGCAGCCAGGCACCGGGATTCCAAGAGACCCAGTACTTC. It codes for CASSQAPGFQETQYF.

The gene calls are TRBV7-9 and TRBJ2-5; D not resolved. The J call may be incorrect, as the DNA end agrees better with TRBJ2-7. The CDR3 spans 11 residues. The V gene's germline CDR1 is SEHNR and CDR2 FQNEAQ (reference sequence). In DNA form, the CDR3 reads TGTGCCAGCGGCCGAGATTACGAGCAGTACTTC. Translating it yields CASGRDYEQYF.

J is TRBJ1-4 and V is TRBV7-2, with D uncertain. The CDR3 contains 15 residues. Germline loops: CDR1 SGHTA, CDR2 FQGNSA. V lost 6 bases and J 0 bases, leaving 11 bases between the germline ends. CDR3 amino acids: CASRRTGSTNEKLFF. In DNA form, the CDR3 reads TGTGCCAGCAGACGGACGGGCTCAACTAATGAAAAACTGTTTTTT.